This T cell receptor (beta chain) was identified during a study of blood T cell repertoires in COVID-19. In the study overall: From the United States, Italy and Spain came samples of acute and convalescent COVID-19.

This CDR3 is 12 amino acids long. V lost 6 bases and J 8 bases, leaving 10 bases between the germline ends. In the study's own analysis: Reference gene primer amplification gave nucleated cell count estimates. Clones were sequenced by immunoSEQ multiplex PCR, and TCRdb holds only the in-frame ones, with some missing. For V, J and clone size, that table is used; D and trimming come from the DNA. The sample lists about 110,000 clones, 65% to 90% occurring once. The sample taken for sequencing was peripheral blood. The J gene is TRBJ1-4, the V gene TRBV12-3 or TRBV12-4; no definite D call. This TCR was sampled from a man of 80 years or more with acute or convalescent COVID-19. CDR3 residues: CASSLTREKLFF. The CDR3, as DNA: TGTGCCAGCAGCCTTACACGCGAAAAACTGTTTTTT.